The 20 T cell receptor beta chains in this list originate from one sample, sequenced in a study of PD-1 blockade in mismatch repair-deficient tumors. Some clones are missing from TCRdb's copy, which holds only in-frame ones; the method was immunoSEQ multiplex PCR. Of 50,000 or so clones in the sample, approximately 80% were seen once. Sequences were derived from PBMCs, sampled before pembrolizumab treatment. The receptors derive from an adult with mismatch repair-deficient cancer.

This chain connects TRBV5-1 to TRBJ2-4, with 9 bases that match TRBD2. Germline lookup yields CDR1 SGHRS and CDR2 YFSETQ. There are 16 residues in the CDR3. Trimming cost V 0 bases and J 1 base; bases outside gene matches: 2. The CDR3 region is CASSLGLAVAKNIQYF. The CDR3 nucleotides read TGCGCCAGCAGCTTGGGACTAGCGGTGGCCAAAAACATTCAGTACTTC. Combining the CDR3 with reference TRBV5-1 and TRBJ2-4 gives the whole variable domain KAGVTQTPRYLIKTRGQQVTLSCSPISGHRSVSWYQQTPGQGLQFLFEYFSETQRNKGNFPGRFSGRQFSNSRSEMNVSTLELGDSALYLCASSLGLAVAKNIQYFGAGTRLSVL.

The J gene is TRBJ2-7, the V gene TRBV5-4; 8 nucleotides line up with TRBD2. Germline V gives CDR1 SGHNT, CDR2 YYREEE (reference sequence). This CDR3 has 15 residues. After removal of 3 bases from V and 2 bases from J, the junction contained 7 bases not matched to a gene. CDR3 DNA: TGTGCCAGCAGCTCGCTGTCGGGAGGGCCCTACGAGCAGTACTTC. Its protein is CASSSLSGGPYEQYF.

The chain uses TRBV5-6 and TRBJ1-2; D unclear. V was shortened by 0 bases and J by 2 bases, with 14 bases between the two germline ends. Germline CDR1 and CDR2: SGHDT and YYEEEE. The CDR3 is 16 residues long. The DNA for the CDR3 is TGTGCCAGCAGCTTGGCCAAACGCCGAAAAAACTATGGCTACACCTTC. Encoded protein: CASSLAKRRKNYGYTF.

The chain joins TRBV19 to TRBJ2-5; D might be TRBD1 or TRBD2, each matching 6 bases. The germline V gene has CDR1 LNHDA and CDR2 SQIVND (reference sequence). Trimming stripped 8 bases from V and 5 bases from J, with 21 bases between. CDR3 size: 15 residues. The DNA for the CDR3 is TGTGCCAGTCAAACAGGGAGGCAGCGTGGGGAGACCCAGTACTTC. Its translation: CASQTGRQRGETQYF.

The chain uses TRBV9 and TRBJ2-6, with TRBD1 matching over 8 bases. The CDR3 spans 18 residues. CDR1 and CDR2 from the germline V gene are SGDLS and YYNGEE. The V segment lost 4 bases and the J segment 0 bases; nucleotides outside the gene matches: 9. This chain's CDR3 is CASSTTTGAASGANVLTF. In DNA, the CDR3 is TGTGCCAGCAGCACGACGACAGGGGCGGCCTCTGGGGCCAACGTCCTGACTTTC.

Here the CDR3 DNA reads TGTGCCATCAGCGCCAAGGGGGGAGGGCAAACTAACTATGGCTACACCTTC. It encodes CAISAKGGGQTNYGYTF. The chain joins TRBV10-3 to TRBJ1-2, with D perhaps matching TRBD1 (6 bases). CDR1 ENHRY and CDR2 SYGVKD come from the germline V gene. The V gene lost 6 bases and the J gene lost 0 bases, with 20 bases spanning the gap. The CDR3 extends over 17 amino acids.

This clone was detected only once. The chain has TRBV6-6 and TRBJ2-2, with D perhaps matching TRBD2 (6 bases). The CDR3 contains 14 residues. The ends were cut back, 5 bases at V and 4 bases at J, with 11 bases in the middle. From germline, CDR1 is MNHNY and CDR2 SVGAGI (reference sequence). CDR3 nucleotide sequence: TGTGCCAGCAGTAAGGGACTCCTCACCGGGGAGCTGTTTTTT. It specifies CASSKGLLTGELFF.

J is TRBJ2-2 and V is TRBV7-5; the table's TRBD2 call for D was not verified on the DNA. TRBV7-5 is assigned pseudogene status. There are 17 residues in the CDR3. In nucleotides, the CDR3 is TGTGCCAGAAGCTTAGACGGGACTAGCGGGATCTCCGGGGAGCTGTTTTTT. Its protein product is CARSLDGTSGISGELFF.

This clone has a single count. This rearrangement joins TRBV7-6 to TRBJ2-7; the D gene is possibly TRBD1 (5 bases). The V end lost 4 bases, the J end lost 1 base, and 14 bases lay between the germline ends. The CDR3 sequence is 15 residues long. Per germline, CDR1 SGHVS and CDR2 FNYEAQ. Written as DNA, the CDR3 is TGTGCCAGCAGCTCCTACCCGGACACGTCCTACGAGCAGTACTTC. Translated, it gives CASSSYPDTSYEQYF.

The chain has TRBV2 and TRBJ2-7; D possibly corresponds to TRBD2 (6 bases). The CDR3 contains 15 residues. Between the trimmed V and J ends, which lost 4 bases and 1 base, there was a span of 14 bases. Germline V gene lookup returns CDR1 SNHLY and CDR2 FYNNEI. The CDR3 loop is CASSVDRGTSYEQYF. The DNA of the CDR3 is TGTGCCAGCAGTGTAGATCGCGGGACTTCCTACGAGCAGTACTTC.

This clone was counted only a few times. V gene TRBV6-1 combines with J gene TRBJ2-2; TRBD2 agrees at 7 bases. Germline CDR1 and CDR2: MNHNS and SASEGT. The CDR3 is 15 amino acids. V was clipped by 3 bases and J by 5 bases; unmatched bases: 6. The CDR3 bases are TGTGCCAGCAGTGAGGGAGCGGGAATGACCGGGGAGCTGTTTTTT. Translating it yields CASSEGAGMTGELFF.

The rearrangement links TRBV6-1 to TRBJ1-1; 7 bases map to TRBD1. CDR1 and CDR2 from the germline V gene are MNHNS and SASEGT. This CDR3 has 13 residues. J was trimmed by 4 bases and V by 4 bases; bases with no gene match: 3. Here the CDR3 DNA reads TGTGCCAGCAGTGCAACAGGGGTCACTGAAGCTTTCTTT. It yields the protein CASSATGVTEAFF.

This clone was seen a handful of times. This chain links TRBV12-5 with TRBJ2-7; TRBD1 matches at 7 bases. The CDR3 is 13 amino acids. Looked up from germline, CDR1 is LGHNT and CDR2 is FRNRAP. V lost 5 bases and J lost 4; bases outside the gene matches: 5. CDR3 residues: CASGTGVGYEQYF. The CDR3 region has the DNA TGTGCTAGTGGTACAGGGGTGGGGTACGAGCAGTACTTC.

The rearrangement uses TRBV6-1 and TRBJ2-5; D is unclear. From germline, CDR1 is MNHNS and CDR2 SASEGT. The CDR3 extends over 13 amino acids. V shed 7 bases and J shed 5 bases, with 14 bases lying between them. Here the CDR3 DNA reads TGTGCCAGCAACGCCCCAAGTAGGGAGACCCAGTACTTC. This sequence encodes CASNAPSRETQYF.

The chain links TRBV14 to TRBJ2-7; the D gene is possibly TRBD2 (5 bases). Trimming pared 7 bases from V and 4 bases from J, leaving 14 bases between. Germline V gene lookup returns CDR1 SGHDN and CDR2 FVKESK. There are 13 residues in the CDR3. The CDR3 DNA reads as TGTGCCAGCACCCGGGATCCAACGTACGAGCAGTACTTC. It codes for CASTRDPTYEQYF.

The J gene is TRBJ2-1, the V gene TRBV5-4; D might be TRBD2 (6 bases). Trimming cost V 2 bases and J 4 bases, with 13 bases left between them. The CDR3 is 15 amino acids. Germline V CDR1 and CDR2: SGHNT, YYREEE (reference sequence). The CDR3 loop reads CASSFPGSRYNEQFF. CDR3 coding DNA: TGTGCCAGCAGCTTCCCCGGGAGTAGGTACAATGAGCAGTTCTTC.

The chain employs TRBV19 and TRBJ2-7; no definite D call. Trimming stripped 8 bases from V and 1 base from J, with 9 bases between. Germline V CDR1 and CDR2: LNHDA, SQIVND (reference sequence). The CDR3 runs to 12 residues. CDR3 DNA: TGTGCCAGTTCCTTTGATTCCTACGAGCAGTACTTC. Amino acids: CASSFDSYEQYF.

The chain has TRBV28 and TRBJ2-3, with D unclear. Looked up from germline, CDR1 is MDHEN and CDR2 is SYDVKM. The V end was cut by 3 bases, the J end by 1 base, with 8 bases between. The CDR3 loop spans 14 amino acids. Here the CDR3 DNA reads TGTGCCAGCAGTTTGCTCCCCGGCACAGATACGCAGTATTTT. It encodes CASSLLPGTDTQYF.

The sample holds a few counts of this clone. V is TRBV9 and J is TRBJ2-5; D is perhaps TRBD1 (6 bases). The CDR3 covers 15 residues. Germline V gene sequence: CDR1 SGDLS, CDR2 YYNGEE. Trimming shortened V by 6 bases and J by 1 base, and 16 bases separated the two germline ends. In nucleotides, the CDR3 is TGTGCCAGCACCGAAACCTTGGACAGCCAAGAGACCCAGTACTTC. Translation: CASTETLDSQETQYF.

The chain couples TRBV19 to TRBJ2-1; 10 bases line up with TRBD2. Germline CDR1 is LNHDA and CDR2 is SQIVND (reference sequence). The CDR3 totals 15 residues. The ends lost 1 base at V and 6 bases at J; junction bases unmatched: 3. The CDR3 DNA follows: TGTGCCAGTAGTATAGGGCTAGCGGGGGCCAATGAGCAGTTCTTC. Its protein is CASSIGLAGANEQFF.